The 28 T cell receptor beta chains below all came from one sample that was sequenced in a study of blood T cell repertoires in COVID-19. Only in-frame clones appear in the TCRdb table, and some are missing; sequencing was by immunoSEQ multiplex PCR. The sample shows about 86,000 clones, approximately 80% of them seen only once. The sequenced material came from peripheral blood. The receptors shown here come from a man aged 50 or older with acute or convalescent COVID-19.

V and J are TRBV28 and TRBJ1-1; D is ambiguous. The CDR3 totals 13 residues. Per the germline V gene, CDR1 is MDHEN and CDR2 is SYDVKM. Trimming took off 3 bases at V and 1 base at J, with 6 bases between the two ends. CDR3 nucleotide sequence: TGTGCCAGCAGTTTTTACAGGAACACTGAAGCTTTCTTT. Protein sequence: CASSFYRNTEAFF.

The chain combines TRBV27 with TRBJ1-4; 8 bases are a match to TRBD1. Trimming cost V 4 bases and J 5 bases; bases outside gene matches: 6. CDR1 and CDR2 from the germline V gene are MNHEY and SMNVEV (reference sequence). This CDR3 region has 15 residues. Here the CDR3 reads CASSSDRGRNEKLFF. CDR3 bases: TGTGCCAGCAGTTCCGACAGGGGTCGGAATGAAAAACTGTTTTTT.

This clone was recorded only once. The chain joins TRBV29-1 to TRBJ2-7; the D gene is possibly TRBD1 (5 bases). V lost 4 bases and J lost 0, with 10 bases in between. From germline, CDR1 is SQVTM and CDR2 ANQGSEA. The length of the CDR3 is 13 residues. The CDR3: CSVGVGASYEQYF. Here the CDR3 DNA reads TGCAGCGTTGGGGTAGGGGCCTCCTACGAGCAGTACTTC.

In its sample, this clone was seen a few times. The gene calls are TRBV5-1 and TRBJ2-1, with 11 bases that match TRBD2. Losses at the gene ends were 4 bases for V and 1 base for J; bases not matched to a gene: 16. The CDR3 is 20 residues long. Per the germline V gene, CDR1 is SGHRS and CDR2 is YFSETQ. CDR3 DNA sequence: TGCGCCAGCAGCCATTTAGCGGGGGGGCGCCACTTCTTTTCCTACAATGAGCAGTTCTTC. Translated, it gives CASSHLAGGRHFFSYNEQFF.

The table lists this clone with a few counts. The chain combines TRBV18 with TRBJ1-2; 8 nucleotides align to TRBD1. The CDR3 covers 15 residues. Germline lookup yields CDR1 KGHSH and CDR2 LQKENI. Trimming cost V 6 bases and J 2 bases; bases outside gene matches: 8. CDR3 protein: CASSRQDRVNYGYTF. The CDR3 bases are TGTGCCAGCTCTCGGCAGGACAGGGTCAACTATGGCTACACCTTC. Using reference TRBV18 and TRBJ1-2 for the parts outside the CDR3, the full variable domain is NAGVMQNPRHLVRRRGQEARLRCSPMKGHSHVYWYRQLPEEGLKFMVYLQKENIIDESGMPKERFSAEFPKEGPSILRIQQVVRGDSAAYFCASSRQDRVNYGYTFGSGTRLTVV.

V and J are TRBV19 and TRBJ1-1, with 11 positions matching TRBD1. The germline V gene has CDR1 LNHDA and CDR2 SQIVND (reference sequence). This CDR3 is 13 amino acids long. Unmatched junction bases numbered 5, after V lost 10 bases and J lost 4 bases. CDR3: CATNGTGGTEAFF. The CDR3, as DNA: TGTGCCACTAACGGGACAGGGGGCACTGAAGCTTTCTTT.

The chain joins TRBV28 to TRBJ2-3, with TRBD1 matching 8 bases. CDR1 is MDHEN and CDR2 is SYDVKM in the germline V gene. This CDR3 is built from 15 residues. V was pared by 5 bases and J by 5 bases, with 9 bases of the junction left unmatched. The CDR3 DNA sequence: TGTGCCAGCAGTGACAGGACAGGGTCTCTAGATACGCAGTATTTT. Protein sequence: CASSDRTGSLDTQYF.

J is TRBJ2-2 and V is TRBV3-1 (or the pseudogene TRBV3-2); 9 nucleotides agree with TRBD1. Trimming took 4 bases from V and 6 from J; bases not matched to a gene: 3. Germline CDR1 is LGHDT and CDR2 is YNNKEL (reference sequence). The CDR3 is made up of 14 amino acids. Written as DNA, the CDR3 is TGTGCCAGCAGCCCGGGACAGGGCCCCGGGGAGCTGTTTTTT. Protein sequence: CASSPGQGPGELFF.

This sequence joins TRBV3-1 (or the pseudogene TRBV3-2) and TRBJ2-1; maybe TRBD2 (6 bases). V shed 10 bases and J shed 5 bases, with 12 bases lying between them. This CDR3 has 12 residues. Germline V gives CDR1 LGHDT, CDR2 YNNKEL (reference sequence). For the CDR3, the DNA is TGTGCCAACTCGGGGGAGAACAATGAGCAGTTCTTC. Its translation is CANSGENNEQFF.

The chain uses TRBV3-1 (or the pseudogene TRBV3-2) and TRBJ2-4; TRBD2 agrees at 8 bases. The CDR3 totals 17 residues. Germline loops: CDR1 LGHDT, CDR2 YNNKEL (reference sequence). V shed 2 bases and J 1 base; nucleotides not matched to a gene: 7. CDR3 loop: CASSQKSGGGAKNIQYF. CDR3 in DNA: TGTGCCAGCAGCCAAAAAAGCGGGGGCGGGGCCAAAAACATTCAGTACTTC.

Only a few counts were recorded for this clone. Here the CDR3 DNA reads TGTGCCAGCAGTGTCGTAAAGACAGGTTCTGGCTATGGCTACACCTTC. Translating it yields CASSVVKTGSGYGYTF. The chain is built from TRBV2 and TRBJ1-2; tentatively, D is TRBD1 (6 bases). Between the trimmed V and J ends, which lost 4 bases and 4 bases, there was a span of 19 bases. There are 16 residues in the CDR3. Germline loops: CDR1 SNHLY, CDR2 FYNNEI.

This chain uses TRBV19 with TRBJ2-2; TRBD1 matches at 8 bases. This CDR3 has 14 amino acids. CDR1 and CDR2 (germline): LNHDA, SQIVND (reference sequence). The ends lost 5 bases at V and 3 bases at J; junction bases unmatched: 2. The CDR3 spells CASSLDRDTGELFF. The CDR3, as DNA: TGTGCCAGTAGTCTGGACAGGGACACCGGGGAGCTGTTTTTT.

The CDR3 nucleotides are TGCGCCAGCAGCCAAGATACTGCCAAGTCCTACGAGCAGTACTTC. Protein product: CASSQDTAKSYEQYF. The chain has TRBV4-1 and TRBJ2-7; D unclear. The CDR3 runs 15 residues. V was trimmed by 0 bases and J by 1 base, leaving 10 bases between them. The germline CDR1 and CDR2 sequences are MGHRA and YSYEKL.

The chain couples TRBV30 to TRBJ1-1; 11 bases agree with TRBD1. This CDR3 has 14 amino acids. Looked up from germline, CDR1 is GTSNPN and CDR2 is SVGIG (reference sequence). V was pared by 2 bases and J by 4 bases, with 3 bases of the junction left unmatched. CDR3 bases: TGTGCCTGGAGTACCGGACAGGGGGCCACTGAAGCTTTCTTT. It translates to CAWSTGQGATEAFF.

This clone was observed a handful of times. V gene TRBV30 combines with J gene TRBJ1-6; 8 positions agree with TRBD1. The trim removed 3 bases at V and 8 bases at J, leaving 3 bases unmatched. CDR3 length: 13 amino acids. Germline V gives CDR1 GTSNPN, CDR2 SVGIG (reference sequence). In nucleotides, the CDR3 is TGTGCCTGGAGCGAGACAGGGGATTCACCCCTCCACTTT. Its protein product is CAWSETGDSPLHF.

This chain links TRBV5-4 with TRBJ2-1; D possibly corresponds to TRBD1 (6 bases). V dropped 4 bases and J dropped 4 bases, with 9 bases sitting between them. CDR1 is SGHNT, CDR2 YYREEE, per germline (reference sequence). The CDR3 is 13 residues long. The CDR3 coding sequence is TGTGCCAGCAGCAACGGACAGTACAATGAGCAGTTCTTC. Protein: CASSNGQYNEQFF.

This clone has just one count. CDR3 DNA sequence: TGTGCCAGCACTTCCAGAGGAGAGACCCAGTACTTC. Protein: CASTSRGETQYF. V usage is TRBV6-5 and J usage is TRBJ2-5; no firm D call. Trimming removed 7 bases at V and 4 bases at J, with 10 bases between. The length of the CDR3 is 12 residues. Germline CDR1 is MNHEY and CDR2 is SVGAGI.

The rearrangement uses TRBV4-3 and TRBJ1-1, with unresolved D. The V gene lost 5 bases and the J gene lost 1 base, with 8 bases spanning the gap. The CDR3 has 13 amino acids. Germline V gives CDR1 LGHNA, CDR2 YSLEER. The CDR3 sequence: CASSRHRNTEAFF. The CDR3, as DNA: TGCGCCAGCAGCAGACACAGGAACACTGAAGCTTTCTTT.

The V gene is TRBV9, the J gene TRBJ2-7; D unclear. The CDR3 loop spans 15 amino acids. CDR1 and CDR2 from the germline V gene are SGDLS and YYNGEE. V lost 1 base and J 0 bases, leaving 11 bases between the germline ends. CDR3 in amino acids: CASSVRGASSYEQYF. The CDR3 DNA follows: TGTGCCAGCAGCGTACGCGGCGCGAGCTCCTACGAGCAGTACTTC.

This rearrangement joins TRBV11-2 to TRBJ1-2; D perhaps matches TRBD1 (6 bases). Germline-derived CDR1 and CDR2 are SGHAT and FQNNGV. This CDR3 comprises 14 residues. V dropped 0 bases and J dropped 4 bases, with 9 bases sitting between them. The CDR3 reads CASSLDQGSYGYTF. The DNA for the CDR3 is TGTGCCAGCAGCTTAGATCAGGGGTCCTATGGCTACACCTTC.

This clone appeared once. The chain is built from TRBV19 and TRBJ1-5, with 7 nucleotides matching TRBD1. The V gene end was trimmed by 7 bases and the J gene end by 7 bases; junction bases not matched to a gene: 10. Germline CDR1 LNHDA, CDR2 SQIVND (reference sequence). This CDR3 contains 14 residues. The CDR3 region is CASTTTGYGQPQHF. CDR3 nucleotide sequence: TGTGCCAGTACCACGACAGGGTATGGCCAGCCCCAGCATTTT.

The rearrangement links TRBV15 to TRBJ1-1; 8 bases are shared with TRBD1. J was trimmed by 1 base and V by 8 bases; bases with no gene match: 6. There are 14 residues in the CDR3. Germline assignment: CDR1 LNHNV and CDR2 YYDKDF (reference sequence). DNA of the CDR3: TGTGCCACCGGACAGGGACGGACGAACACTGAAGCTTTCTTT. It encodes CATGQGRTNTEAFF.

The chain is built from TRBV6-2 or TRBV6-3 and TRBJ2-7; 10 nucleotides align to TRBD2. There are 15 residues in the CDR3. CDR1 is MNHEY, CDR2 SVGEGT, per germline. The V segment lost 2 bases and the J segment 4 bases; nucleotides outside the gene matches: 5. CDR3 protein: CASSYRDSGGYEQYF. Written as DNA, the CDR3 is TGTGCCAGCAGTTACCGAGATAGCGGGGGGTACGAGCAGTACTTC.

The genes are TRBV7-8 and TRBJ2-2; no clear D. Trimming cost V 4 bases and J 6 bases, with 12 bases left between them. Germline CDR1 reads SGHVS; CDR2 reads FQNEAQ. The CDR3 totals 14 residues. The CDR3, as DNA: TGTGCCAGCAGCTACCTGGGCATTTCCGGGGAGCTGTTTTTT. This translates into CASSYLGISGELFF.

The chain joins TRBV11-2 to TRBJ2-7; a possible D gene is TRBD2 (5 bases). In germline, CDR1 is SGHAT, CDR2 FQNNGV. With 0 bases removed from V and 0 bases from J, the gap between germline ends came to 9 bases. CDR3 length: 15 residues. The CDR3 nucleotides read TGTGCCAGCAGCTTAGACGGACTCCCCTCCTACGAGCAGTACTTC. Protein product: CASSLDGLPSYEQYF.

This sequence joins TRBV24-1 and TRBJ2-1; TRBD1 aligns across 10 bases. Germline V lookup: CDR1 KGHDR, CDR2 SFDVKD. The CDR3 has 15 amino acids. J gave up 8 bases and V 2 bases, and 5 bases lay outside the gene matches. DNA of the CDR3: TGTGCCACCAGTGATTCGGGACAGGGGCGGGATGAGCAGTTCTTC. This translates into CATSDSGQGRDEQFF.

This CDR3 is CASSLRTSGNNEQFF. CDR3 bases: TGTGCCAGCAGCCTCCGGACTAGCGGGAACAATGAGCAGTTCTTC. V is TRBV6-2 or TRBV6-3 and J is TRBJ2-1; 12 bases are shared with TRBD2. This CDR3 contains 15 residues. V lost 6 bases to trimming and J lost 5 bases; unmatched junction nucleotides: 5. Germline values: CDR1 MNHEY, CDR2 SVGEGT.

The DNA of the CDR3 is TGTGCCACCAGTGATCCGAGCACAGAAACTAGCAATCAGCCCCAGCATTTT. Protein sequence: CATSDPSTETSNQPQHF. This chain joins TRBV24-1 and TRBJ1-5; the D is unclear. The CDR3 has 17 amino acids. Germline assignment: CDR1 KGHDR and CDR2 SFDVKD. The germline V and J ends were trimmed by 3 bases and 0 bases, with 14 bases remaining between them.